This TCR beta chain was sequenced during a study of blood T cell repertoires in COVID-19. Study details: T cells, B-cell-depleted T cells, or PBMCs supplied cDNA or gDNA.

The repertoire was sequenced with immunoSEQ multiplex PCR; TCRdb's copy has only in-frame clones and lacks some. Here the sample spans tens of thousands of clones, approximately 90% being singletons. This CDR3 spans 18 amino acids. Germline V gene sequence: CDR1 SEHNR, CDR2 FQNEAQ (reference sequence). After removal of 4 bases from V and 2 bases from J, the junction contained 14 bases not matched to a gene. V usage is TRBV7-9 and J usage is TRBJ2-3, with TRBD2 identical over 8 bases. The sequence was obtained from a woman in her 50s with COVID-19, enrolled during active disease. Input material: peripheral blood. CDR3 in DNA: TGTGCCAGCAGCTATACTCTTGGACTAGCAGACTACACAGATACGCAGTATTTT. Its protein is CASSYTLGLADYTDTQYF.